These T cell receptor beta chains were read from a single sample in a study of T cell responses to AZD1222 COVID-19 vaccine. Assay: immunoSEQ multiplex PCR; the TCRdb copy retains only in-frame clones and omits some. This repertoire comprises some 150,000 clones; its ten largest clones make up 2.2%. Sample: peripheral blood. These receptors all come from an adult in good health. CDR3s include the opening cysteine and the closing phenylalanine or tryptophan. D genes are given only for firm matches.

- | TRBJ1-6 | TRBV5-1 | TGCGCCAGCAGCTTGGAGGCGGTGCGCCAAGATTCACCCCTCCACTTT | CASSLEAVRQDSPLHF
- | TRBJ1-1 | TRBV6-5 | TGTGCCAGCAGTTACTCGGGGGCTGTCACTGAAGCTTTCTTT | CASSYSGAVTEAFF
- | TRBJ1-2 | TRBV6-5 | TGTGCCAGCAGGCGGGACATCGAACCCTATGGCTACACCTTC | CASRRDIEPYGYTF
- | TRBJ2-7 | TRBV14 | TGTGCCAGCAGCCCCGTCAACGGAAAGGAGCAGTACTTC | CASSPVNGKEQYF
- | TRBJ1-2 | TRBV5-8 | TGTGCCAGCAGCTTGGGGACCCTCTATGGCTACACCTTC | CASSLGTLYGYTF
- | TRBJ1-1 | TRBV7-3 | TGTGCCAGCAGCTCGACAGGTTCGGGCACTGAAGCTTTCTTT | CASSSTGSGTEAFF
TRBD2 | TRBJ2-7 | TRBV28 | TGTGCCAGCAGTAAAACTAGCGGGGGATACGAGCAGTACTTT | CASSKTSGGYEQYF
- | TRBJ2-5 | TRBV12-3/TRBV12-4 | TGTGCCAGCAGTTTATTAGTTATGAAGACCCAGTACTTC | CASSLLVMKTQYF
TRBD2 | TRBJ2-2 | TRBV27 | TGTGCCAGCAGTCGACTAGCGGGGGGGTTTGACACCGGGGAGCTGTTTTTT | CASSRLAGGFDTGELFF
- | TRBJ1-2 | TRBV5-1 | TGCGCCAGCAGCTTGGTGGCGGGGAACCGGTATGGCTACACCTTC | CASSLVAGNRYGYTF
- | TRBJ1-4 | TRBV15 | TGTGCCACCAGCAGAGATTACATGGTGGGGAGACATGAAAAACTGTTTTTT | CATSRDYMVGRHEKLFF
TRBD1 | TRBJ1-4 | TRBV18 | TGTGCCAGCTCCCGACAGGGGGCGGCTAATGAAAAACTGTTTTTT | CASSRQGAANEKLFF
- | TRBJ1-2 | TRBV4-3 | TGCGCCAGCAGCCAAGGAGTTACGGCGATCGAGACCTTC | CASSQGVTAIETF
- | TRBJ1-2 | TRBV10-3 | TGTGCCATCAGGACGATCCTGACCGGCTACACCTTC | CAIRTILTGYTF
TRBD1 | TRBJ2-7 | TRBV6-5 | TGTGCCAGCAAACCAGGGGGCGCGCGCGACGAGCAGTACTTC | CASKPGGARDEQYF
- | TRBJ2-1 | TRBV18 | TGTGCCAGCTCACCGGAAGTCGTACGGGAGCAGTTCTTC | CASSPEVVREQFF
TRBD1 | TRBJ1-2 | TRBV10-2 | TGCGCCAGCAGTGAAGGGGGCGTGGGAGCCAACTATGGCTACACCTTC | CASSEGGVGANYGYTF
TRBD1 | TRBJ2-7 | TRBV11-2 | TGTGCCAGCAGCTTAATGGGACAGGGCTCATACGAGCAGTACTTC | CASSLMGQGSYEQYF
- | TRBJ1-2 | TRBV6-4 | TGTGCCAGCAGTGATCCCCGACAGGCAACTAACTATGGCTACACCTTC | CASSDPRQATNYGYTF
- | TRBJ2-2 | TRBV5-1 | TGCGCCAGCAGCTTGCGTCTCACCGGGGAGCTGTTTTTT | CASSLRLTGELFF
- | TRBJ1-6 | TRBV3-1/TRBV3-2 | TGTGCCAGCGGCTACCGTGCGGGGGGGGGTGGTAATTCACCCCTCCACTTT | CASGYRAGGGGNSPLHF
TRBD2 | TRBJ2-3 | TRBV3-1/TRBV3-2 | TGTGCCAGCAGCCCCCGACTAGCGGAGGGCCCTACGCAGTATTTT | CASSPRLAEGPTQYF
TRBD1 | TRBJ1-1 | TRBV2 | TGTGCCAGCAATTCGGGACAGGGTAACACTGAAGCTTTCTTT | CASNSGQGNTEAFF
- | TRBJ1-2 | TRBV3-1/TRBV3-2 | TGTGCCAGCAGCACCCCAGGGGTCGGGGGCTACACCTTC | CASSTPGVGGYTF
- | TRBJ1-6 | TRBV6-2/TRBV6-3 | TGTGCCAGCAGTTACAGACCAGCCTATAATTCACCCCTCCACTTT | CASSYRPAYNSPLHF
- | TRBJ1-2 | TRBV12-3/TRBV12-4 | TGTGCCAGCAGTTTACGCAGGGGCGATGGCTACACCTTC | CASSLRRGDGYTF
- | TRBJ1-1 | TRBV3-1/TRBV3-2 | TGTGCCAGCAGCCAAGGTCCGGGGGTTAACACTGAAGCTTTCTTT | CASSQGPGVNTEAFF
- | TRBJ1-5 | TRBV3-1/TRBV3-2 | TGTGCCAGCAGCCACAGCAATCAGCCCCAGCATTTT | CASSHSNQPQHF
TRBD1 | TRBJ1-5 | TRBV6-5 | TGTGCCAGCAGTTTGAACCCAGGGGGCCAGCCCCAGCATTTT | CASSLNPGGQPQHF
TRBD1 | TRBJ1-2 | TRBV4-2 | TGTGCCAGCAGCCAAGATCCAGGGGGCACCGGGGGCTATGGCTACACCTTC | CASSQDPGGTGGYGYTF
TRBD1 | TRBJ2-1 | TRBV5-1 | TGCGCCAGCAGAAGGCAGGGGGCTAGTGAGCAGTTCTTC | CASRRQGASEQFF
TRBD2 | TRBJ2-1 | TRBV13 | TGTGCCAGCAGCTCCCCTTCAGACCCGTCCGGGACTAGCGGGGGGTCCCCCTACAATGAGCAGTTCTTC | CASSSPSDPSGTSGGSPYNEQFF
- | TRBJ1-6 | TRBV6-1 | TGTGCCAGCAGTGAACTGGCAGGAATTCATTCACCCCTCCACTTT | CASSELAGIHSPLHF
- | TRBJ1-5 | TRBV7-8 | TGTGCCAGCAGCCCGTCGACTCAGCCCCAGCATTTT | CASSPSTQPQHF
- | TRBJ2-2 | TRBV19 | TGTGCCAGCGGGAGAGGGGGGAGCACCGGGGAGCTGTTTTTT | CASGRGGSTGELFF
- | TRBJ1-5 | TRBV28 | TGTGCCAGCAGTTTTATATCAGGGGATCAGCCCCAGCATTTT | CASSFISGDQPQHF
- | TRBJ1-1 | TRBV27 | TGTGCCAGCAGTTTGACAGCCACGATATACACTGAAGCTTTCTTT | CASSLTATIYTEAFF
- | TRBJ1-5 | TRBV19 | TGTGCCAGTAGTGAGGTCAGGGGCGGAGGGCGATATCAGCCCCAGCATTTT | CASSEVRGGGRYQPQHF
- | TRBJ1-6 | TRBV6-4 | TGTGCCAGCAGTGACTCGCCGGAGTCACCCCTCCACTTT | CASSDSPESPLHF
- | TRBJ1-3 | TRBV6-5 | TGTGCCAGCAGTTACCGGGGGGCGGCTGGAAACACCATATATTTT | CASSYRGAAGNTIYF
- | TRBJ2-1 | TRBV29-1 | TGCAGCGCCCTTGGGGGGGCTAATGAGCAGTTCTTC | CSALGGANEQFF
- | TRBJ1-3 | TRBV5-1 | TGCGCCAGCAGCTTGGGAGGGTTCGGGTCTGGAAACACCATATATTTT | CASSLGGFGSGNTIYF
- | TRBJ1-5 | TRBV4-1 | TGCGCCAGCAGCCAATACCTGGGGGGGGGTCAGCCCCAGCATTTT | CASSQYLGGGQPQHF
- | TRBJ1-3 | TRBV6-5 | TGTGCCAGCAGCCCCTCAGGGTCTGGAAACACCATATATTTT | CASSPSGSGNTIYF
TRBD1 | TRBJ1-6 | TRBV4-1 | TGCGCCAGCAGCCGAGCACAGGGGGTTAATTCACCCCTCCACTTT | CASSRAQGVNSPLHF
- | TRBJ2-7 | TRBV29-1 | TGCAGCGTTCGGGGTTTGGGACATCGGGACTACGAGCAGTACTTC | CSVRGLGHRDYEQYF
TRBD2 | TRBJ2-7 | TRBV6-5 | TGTGCCAGCAGTTACTCGGCGGGGGGTCCCTACGAGCAGTACTTC | CASSYSAGGPYEQYF
TRBD1 | TRBJ2-6 | TRBV7-9 | TGTGCCAGCAGCCGGGCGGTGACAGGGGTGTCTGGGGCCAACGTCCTGACTTTC | CASSRAVTGVSGANVLTF
- | TRBJ1-2 | TRBV6-5 | TGTGCCAGCAGGGGGTCCGCTAACTATGGCTACACCTTC | CASRGSANYGYTF
TRBD1 | TRBJ2-1 | TRBV6-5 | TGTGCCAGCAGCCCGGTGACAGGGGATGAGCAGTTCTTC | CASSPVTGDEQFF
- | TRBJ1-3 | TRBV7-8 | TGTGCCAGCAGCTTAGGTGTCCCGAGCTCTGGAAACACCATATATTTT | CASSLGVPSSGNTIYF
- | TRBJ1-1 | TRBV11-3 | TGTGCCAGCAGCTTAACCCTAGGGACTGAAGCTTTCTTT | CASSLTLGTEAFF
- | TRBJ1-2 | TRBV7-3 | TGTGCCAGCAGCTCCGGGACGGACTATGGCTACACCTTC | CASSSGTDYGYTF